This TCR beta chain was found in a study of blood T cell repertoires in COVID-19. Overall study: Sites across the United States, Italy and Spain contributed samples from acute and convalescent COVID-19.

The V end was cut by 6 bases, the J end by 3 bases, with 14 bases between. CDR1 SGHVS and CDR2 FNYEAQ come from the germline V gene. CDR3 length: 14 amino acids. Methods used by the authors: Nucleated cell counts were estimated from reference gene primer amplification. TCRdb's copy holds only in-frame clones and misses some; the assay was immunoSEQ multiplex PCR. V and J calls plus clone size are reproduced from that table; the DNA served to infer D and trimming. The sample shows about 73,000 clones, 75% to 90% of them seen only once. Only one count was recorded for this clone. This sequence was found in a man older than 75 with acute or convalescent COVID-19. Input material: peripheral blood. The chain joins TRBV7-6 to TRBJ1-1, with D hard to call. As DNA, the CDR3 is TGTGCCAGCAGGGGTGGGCAGGTGCACACTGAAGCTTTCTTT. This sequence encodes CASRGGQVHTEAFF.